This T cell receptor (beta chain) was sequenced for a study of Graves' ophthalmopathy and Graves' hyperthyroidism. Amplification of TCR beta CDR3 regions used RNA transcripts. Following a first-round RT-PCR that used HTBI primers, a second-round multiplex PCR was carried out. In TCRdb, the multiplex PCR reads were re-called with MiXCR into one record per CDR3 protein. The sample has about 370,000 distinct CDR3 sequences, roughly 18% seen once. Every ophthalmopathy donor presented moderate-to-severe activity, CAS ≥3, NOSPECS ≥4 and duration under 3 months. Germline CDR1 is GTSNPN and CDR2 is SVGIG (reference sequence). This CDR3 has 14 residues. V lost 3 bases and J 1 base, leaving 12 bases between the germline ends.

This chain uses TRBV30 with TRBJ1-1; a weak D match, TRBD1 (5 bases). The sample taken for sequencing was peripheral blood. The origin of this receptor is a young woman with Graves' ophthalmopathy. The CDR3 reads CAWSIGHPNTEAFF. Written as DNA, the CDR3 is TGTGCCTGGAGCATTGGACATCCGAACACTGAAGCTTTCTTT.